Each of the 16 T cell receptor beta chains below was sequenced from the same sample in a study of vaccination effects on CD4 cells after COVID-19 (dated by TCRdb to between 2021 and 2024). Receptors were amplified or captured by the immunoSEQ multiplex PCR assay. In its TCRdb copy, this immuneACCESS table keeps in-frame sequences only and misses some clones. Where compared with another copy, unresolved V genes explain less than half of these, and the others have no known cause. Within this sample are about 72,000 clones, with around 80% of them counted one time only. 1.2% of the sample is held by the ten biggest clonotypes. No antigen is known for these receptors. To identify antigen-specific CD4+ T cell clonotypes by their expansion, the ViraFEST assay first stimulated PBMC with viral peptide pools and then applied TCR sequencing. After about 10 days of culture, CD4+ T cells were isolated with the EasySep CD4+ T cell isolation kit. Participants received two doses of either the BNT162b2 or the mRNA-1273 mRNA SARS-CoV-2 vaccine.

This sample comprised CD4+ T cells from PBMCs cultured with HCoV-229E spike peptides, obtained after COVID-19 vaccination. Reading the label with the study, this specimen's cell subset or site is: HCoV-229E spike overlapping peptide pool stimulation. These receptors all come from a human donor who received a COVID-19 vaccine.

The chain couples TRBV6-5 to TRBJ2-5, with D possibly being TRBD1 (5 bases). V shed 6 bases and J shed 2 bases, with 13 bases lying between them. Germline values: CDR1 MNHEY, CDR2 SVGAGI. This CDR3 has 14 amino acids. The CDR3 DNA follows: TGTGCCAGCAGCCGTTCAGGGTCTCAAGAGACCCAGTACTTC. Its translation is CASSRSGSQETQYF.

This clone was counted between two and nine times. The CDR3 DNA reads TGTGCCAGCTCACCGACGGTATATACAGGGACCGGGGAGCTGTTTTTT. Its translation is CASSPTVYTGTGELFF. The chain couples TRBV18 to TRBJ2-2; D perhaps matches TRBD1 (6 bases). This CDR3 contains 16 residues. The germline V gene has CDR1 KGHSH and CDR2 LQKENI. Trimming removed 3 bases from V and 5 bases from J, with 16 bases in between.

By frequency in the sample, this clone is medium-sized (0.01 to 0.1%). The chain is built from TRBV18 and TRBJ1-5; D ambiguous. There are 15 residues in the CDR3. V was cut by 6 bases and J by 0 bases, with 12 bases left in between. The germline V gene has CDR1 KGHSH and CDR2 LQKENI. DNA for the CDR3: TGTGCCAGCTCTCGCGGCAGCAATAGCAATCAGCCCCAGCATTTT. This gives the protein CASSRGSNSNQPQHF.

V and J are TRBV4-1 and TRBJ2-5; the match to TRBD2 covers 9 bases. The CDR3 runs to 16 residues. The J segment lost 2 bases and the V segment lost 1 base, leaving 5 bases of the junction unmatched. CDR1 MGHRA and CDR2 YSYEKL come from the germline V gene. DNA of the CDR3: TGCGCCAGCAGCCAAGTCCGACTAGCGGTACAAGAGACCCAGTACTTC. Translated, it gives CASSQVRLAVQETQYF.

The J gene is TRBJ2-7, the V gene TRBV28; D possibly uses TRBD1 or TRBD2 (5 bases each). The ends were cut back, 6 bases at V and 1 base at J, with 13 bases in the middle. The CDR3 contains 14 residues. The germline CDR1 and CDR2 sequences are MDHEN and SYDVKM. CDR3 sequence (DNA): TGTGCCAGCAGCCTCGGGGCAGCTTCCTACGAGCAGTACGTC. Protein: CASSLGAASYEQYV.

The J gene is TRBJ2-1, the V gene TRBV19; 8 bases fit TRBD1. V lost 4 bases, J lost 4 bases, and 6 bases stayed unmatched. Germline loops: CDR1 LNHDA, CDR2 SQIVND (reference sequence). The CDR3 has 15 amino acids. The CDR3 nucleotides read TGTGCCAGTAGTAGCGGACAGGGTCTATACAATGAGCAGTTCTTC. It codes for CASSSGQGLYNEQFF.

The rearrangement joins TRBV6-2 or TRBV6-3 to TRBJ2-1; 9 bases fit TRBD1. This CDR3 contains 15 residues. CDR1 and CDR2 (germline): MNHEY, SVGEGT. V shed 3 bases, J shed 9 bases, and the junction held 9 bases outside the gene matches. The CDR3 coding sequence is TGTGCCAGCAGTTATGAACAGGGGGCCCGCTCTGAGCAGTTCTTC. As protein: CASSYEQGARSEQFF.

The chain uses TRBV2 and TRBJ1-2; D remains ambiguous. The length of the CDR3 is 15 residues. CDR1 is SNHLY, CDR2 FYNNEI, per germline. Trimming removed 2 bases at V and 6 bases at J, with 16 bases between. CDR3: CASSEHALRADGYTF. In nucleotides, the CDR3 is TGTGCCAGCAGTGAACACGCCTTAAGGGCTGATGGCTACACCTTC.

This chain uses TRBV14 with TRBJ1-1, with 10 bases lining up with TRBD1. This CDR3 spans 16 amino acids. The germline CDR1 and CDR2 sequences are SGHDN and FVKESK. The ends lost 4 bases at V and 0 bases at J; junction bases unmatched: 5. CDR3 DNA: TGTGCCAGCAGCCTCGACAGGGGGCACATGAACACTGAAGCTTTCTTT. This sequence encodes CASSLDRGHMNTEAFF. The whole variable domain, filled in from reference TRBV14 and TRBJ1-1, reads EAGVTQFPSHSVIEKGQTVTLRCDPISGHDNLYWYRRVMGKEIKFLLHFVKESKQDESGMPNNRFLAERTGGTYSTLKVQPAELEDSGVYFCASSLDRGHMNTEAFFGQGTRLTVV.

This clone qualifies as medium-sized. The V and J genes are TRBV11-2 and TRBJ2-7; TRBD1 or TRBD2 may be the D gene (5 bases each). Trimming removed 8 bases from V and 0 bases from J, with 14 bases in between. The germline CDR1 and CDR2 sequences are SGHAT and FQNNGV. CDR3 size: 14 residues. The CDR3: CASGKGPNSYEQYV. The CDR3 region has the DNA TGTGCCAGCGGGAAGGGACCAAACTCCTACGAGCAGTACGTC.

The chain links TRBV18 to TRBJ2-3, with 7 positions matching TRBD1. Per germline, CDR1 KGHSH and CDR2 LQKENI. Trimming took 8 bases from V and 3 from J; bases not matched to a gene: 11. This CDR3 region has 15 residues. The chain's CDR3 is CASTSDRLGTDTQYF. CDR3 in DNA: TGTGCCAGCACCTCGGACAGGTTAGGGACAGATACGCAGTATTTT.

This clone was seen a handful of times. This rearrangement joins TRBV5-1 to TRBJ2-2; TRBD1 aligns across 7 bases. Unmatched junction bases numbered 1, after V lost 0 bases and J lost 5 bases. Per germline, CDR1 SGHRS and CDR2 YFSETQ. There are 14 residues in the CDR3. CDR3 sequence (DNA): TGCGCCAGCAGCTTGGACAGGGGTACCGGGGAGCTGTTTTTT. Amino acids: CASSLDRGTGELFF.

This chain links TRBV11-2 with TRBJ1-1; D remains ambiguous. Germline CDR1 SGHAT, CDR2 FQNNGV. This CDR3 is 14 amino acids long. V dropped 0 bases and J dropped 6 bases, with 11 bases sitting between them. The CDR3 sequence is CASSLDRVRSEAFF. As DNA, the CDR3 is TGTGCCAGCAGCTTAGATAGGGTGAGGTCTGAAGCTTTCTTT.

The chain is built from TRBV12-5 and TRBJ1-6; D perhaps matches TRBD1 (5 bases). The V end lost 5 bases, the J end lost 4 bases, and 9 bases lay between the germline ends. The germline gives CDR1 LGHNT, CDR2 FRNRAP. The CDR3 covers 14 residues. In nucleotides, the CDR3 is TGTGCTAGTGGTCCCGGGGGGTATAATTCACCCCTCCACTTT. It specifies CASGPGGYNSPLHF.

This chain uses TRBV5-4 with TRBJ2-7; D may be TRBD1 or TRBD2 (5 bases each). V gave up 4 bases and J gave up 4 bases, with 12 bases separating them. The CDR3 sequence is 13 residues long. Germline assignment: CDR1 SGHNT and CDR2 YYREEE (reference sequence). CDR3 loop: CASSRDGLYEQYV. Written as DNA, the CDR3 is TGTGCCAGCAGCCGGGACGGTTTATACGAGCAGTACGTC.

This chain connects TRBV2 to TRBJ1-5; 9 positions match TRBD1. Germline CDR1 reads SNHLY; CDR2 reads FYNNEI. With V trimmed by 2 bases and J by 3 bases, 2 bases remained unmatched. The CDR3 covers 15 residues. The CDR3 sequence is CASSEYRGLNQPQHF. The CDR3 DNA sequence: TGTGCCAGCAGTGAATACAGGGGGCTCAATCAGCCCCAGCATTTT.